This TCR beta chain came from a study of T cell clusters in autoimmune cytopenias. Study in general: The median distinct TRB clonotype count was a few thousand per sample, from a median roughly 47,000 reads.

The CDR3 contains 16 residues. Germline V gives CDR1 MNHEY, CDR2 SMNVEV (reference sequence). Each sample's input was approximately 270 ng genomic DNA, 38,000 or so genome equivalents. Study conclusions and caveats: TRB repertoire shifts in secondary cytopenia and chronic lymphocytic leukemia mostly reflected lymphoma, not autoimmunity. Primary autoimmune cytopenia patients appeared to lack physiological T cell clusters present in healthy donors.

Turning to this clonotype: What it recognizes is unknown.

TRB was amplified by touch-down multiplex PCR, primer pools A and B combined. After re-calling the multiplex PCR reads, TCRdb lists one entry per CDR3 protein, DNA absent. The sample yields around 15,000 distinct CDR3 sequences, of which the top ten take up 2% to 2.5%. Material: peripheral blood. The V and J genes are TRBV27 and TRBJ2-3; TCRdb calls TRBD2, which cannot be checked without DNA. The source is a human donor with an autoimmune cytopenia or autoimmune hepatitis (not recorded which). This CDR3 reads CASSWGLAGGLNTQYF.